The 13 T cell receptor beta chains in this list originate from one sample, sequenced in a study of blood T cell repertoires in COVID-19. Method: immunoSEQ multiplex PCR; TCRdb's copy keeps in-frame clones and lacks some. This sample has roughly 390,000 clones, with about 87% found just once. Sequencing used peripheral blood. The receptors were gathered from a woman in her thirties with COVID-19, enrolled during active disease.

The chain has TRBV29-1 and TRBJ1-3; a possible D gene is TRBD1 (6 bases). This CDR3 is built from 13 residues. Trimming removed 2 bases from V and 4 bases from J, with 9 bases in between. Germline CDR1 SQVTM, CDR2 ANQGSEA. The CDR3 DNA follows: TGCAGCGTTGAAACAGGGCCAGGAAACACCATATATTTT. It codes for CSVETGPGNTIYF.

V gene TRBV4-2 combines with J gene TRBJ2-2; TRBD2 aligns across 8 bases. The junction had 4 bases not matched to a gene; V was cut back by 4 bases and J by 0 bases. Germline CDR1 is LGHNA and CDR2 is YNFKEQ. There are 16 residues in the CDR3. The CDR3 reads CASSRGTRANTGELFF. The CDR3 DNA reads TGTGCCAGCAGCCGGGGGACTAGGGCGAACACCGGGGAGCTGTTTTTT.

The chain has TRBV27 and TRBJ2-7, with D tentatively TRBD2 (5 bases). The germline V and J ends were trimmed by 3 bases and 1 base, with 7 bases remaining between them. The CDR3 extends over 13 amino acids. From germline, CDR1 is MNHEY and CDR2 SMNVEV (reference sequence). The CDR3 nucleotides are TGTGCCAGCAGTTTCCAGCGGTCCTACGAGCAGTACTTC. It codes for CASSFQRSYEQYF.

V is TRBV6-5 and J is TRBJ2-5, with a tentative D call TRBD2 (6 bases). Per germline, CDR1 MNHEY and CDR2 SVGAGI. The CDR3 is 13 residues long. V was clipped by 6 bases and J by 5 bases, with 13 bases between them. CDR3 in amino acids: CASSRQGGETQYF. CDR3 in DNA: TGTGCCAGCAGCCGGCAGGGAGGCGAGACCCAGTACTTC.

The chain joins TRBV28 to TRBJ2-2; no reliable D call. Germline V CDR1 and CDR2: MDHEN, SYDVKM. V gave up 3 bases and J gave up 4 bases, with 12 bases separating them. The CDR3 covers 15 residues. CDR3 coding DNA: TGTGCCAGCAGTTTCCTAGACCCCGTCACCGGGGAGCTGTTTTTT. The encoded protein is CASSFLDPVTGELFF. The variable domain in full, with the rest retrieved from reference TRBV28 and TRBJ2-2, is DVKVTQSSRYLVKRTGEKVFLECVQDMDHENMFWYRQDPGLGLRLIYFSYDVKMKEKGDIPEGYSVSREKKERFSLILESASTNQTSMYLCASSFLDPVTGELFFGEGSRLTVL.

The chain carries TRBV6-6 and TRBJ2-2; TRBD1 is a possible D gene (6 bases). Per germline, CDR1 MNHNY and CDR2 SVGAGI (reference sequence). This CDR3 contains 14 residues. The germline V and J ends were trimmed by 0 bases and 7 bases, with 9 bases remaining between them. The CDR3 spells CASSYSTGRGELFF. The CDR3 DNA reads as TGTGCCAGCAGTTACTCAACAGGGCGCGGGGAGCTGTTTTTT.

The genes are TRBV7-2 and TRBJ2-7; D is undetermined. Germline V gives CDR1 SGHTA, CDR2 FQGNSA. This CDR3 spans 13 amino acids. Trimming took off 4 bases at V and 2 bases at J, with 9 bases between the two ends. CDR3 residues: CASSSFQAYEQYF. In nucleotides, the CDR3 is TGTGCCAGCAGCTCATTCCAGGCCTACGAGCAGTACTTC. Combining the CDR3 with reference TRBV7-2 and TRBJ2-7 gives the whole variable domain GAGVSQSPSNKVTEKGKDVELRCDPISGHTALYWYRQSLGQGLEFLIYFQGNSAPDKSGLPSDRFSAERTGGSVSTLTIQRTQQEDSAVYLCASSSFQAYEQYFGPGTRLTVT.

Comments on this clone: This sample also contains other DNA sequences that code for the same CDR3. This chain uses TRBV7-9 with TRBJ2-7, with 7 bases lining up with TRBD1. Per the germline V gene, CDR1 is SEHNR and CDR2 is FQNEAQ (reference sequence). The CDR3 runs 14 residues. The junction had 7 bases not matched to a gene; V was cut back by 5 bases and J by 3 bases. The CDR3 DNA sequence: TGTGCCAGCAGCCACCGGGACAGAAACTACGAGCAGTACTTC. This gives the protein CASSHRDRNYEQYF.

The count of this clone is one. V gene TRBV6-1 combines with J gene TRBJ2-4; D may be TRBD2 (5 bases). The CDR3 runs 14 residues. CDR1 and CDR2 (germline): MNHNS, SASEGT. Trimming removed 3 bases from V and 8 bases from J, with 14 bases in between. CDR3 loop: CASSDQRSGDIQYF. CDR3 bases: TGTGCCAGCAGTGACCAGCGGAGCGGAGACATTCAGTACTTC.

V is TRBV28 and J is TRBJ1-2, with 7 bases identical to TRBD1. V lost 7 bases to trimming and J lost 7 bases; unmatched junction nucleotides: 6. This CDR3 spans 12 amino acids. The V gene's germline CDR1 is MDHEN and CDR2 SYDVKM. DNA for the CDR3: TGTGCCAGCACCACAGGGGTTAGTGGCTACACCTTC. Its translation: CASTTGVSGYTF.

The chain's CDR3 is CASSPSQGRGNQPQHF. The DNA for the CDR3 is TGTGCCAGCAGTCCGTCACAGGGTCGGGGCAATCAGCCCCAGCATTTT. This rearrangement joins TRBV6-2 or TRBV6-3 to TRBJ1-5; possible D gene TRBD1, 6 bases. The CDR3 covers 16 residues. CDR1 MNHEY and CDR2 SVGEGT come from the germline V gene. Trimming left V 5 bases short and J 2 bases short, with 16 bases between.

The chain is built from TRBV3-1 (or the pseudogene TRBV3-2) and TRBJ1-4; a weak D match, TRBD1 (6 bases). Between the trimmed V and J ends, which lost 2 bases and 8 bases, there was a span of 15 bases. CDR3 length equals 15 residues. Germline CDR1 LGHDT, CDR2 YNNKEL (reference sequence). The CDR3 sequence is CASSQQGRGEEKLFF. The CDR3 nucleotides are TGTGCCAGCAGCCAACAGGGGAGGGGGGAAGAAAAACTGTTTTTT.

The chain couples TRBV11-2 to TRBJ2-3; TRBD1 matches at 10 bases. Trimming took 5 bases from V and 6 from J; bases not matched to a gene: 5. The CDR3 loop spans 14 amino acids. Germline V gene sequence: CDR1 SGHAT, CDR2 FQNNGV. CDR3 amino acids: CASSLGQGRDTQYF. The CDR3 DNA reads TGTGCCAGCAGCCTGGGACAGGGGCGGGATACGCAGTATTTT.